Listed here are 27 T cell receptor beta chains from one sample, sequenced in a study of T-cell reconstitution after alpha-beta-depleted transplantation in children. As it was prepared, the TCRbeta library received unique molecular identifiers. A single record per CDR3 protein comes from TCRdb applying MiXCR to the PCR reads. Of approximately 270,000 distinct CDR3 sequences in the sample, around 9.6% were seen once. Source: PBMCs from the stem cell graft donor, taken from the stem cell graft. Receptor source: a human donor who donated a stem cell graft to a child with SCID.

This clonotype showed up just a few times. This chain joins TRBV20-1 and TRBJ1-4; a weak D match, TRBD1 (5 bases). The CDR3 consists of 14 residues. Germline V gives CDR1 DFQATT, CDR2 SNEGSKA (reference sequence). V dropped 8 bases and J dropped 4 bases, with 17 bases sitting between them. CDR3 amino acids: CSMEGTTFNEKLFF. The CDR3 DNA reads as TGCAGTATGGAGGGGACTACCTTTAATGAAAAACTGTTTTTT.

The chain couples TRBV7-8 to TRBJ2-5; 10 bases are shared with TRBD2. The CDR3 extends over 17 amino acids. V lost 2 bases, J lost 2 bases, and 8 bases stayed unmatched. CDR1 SGHVS and CDR2 FQNEAQ come from the germline V gene. The CDR3 protein is CASSLIILAGEQETQYF. CDR3 sequence (DNA): TGTGCCAGCAGCTTAATCATCCTAGCGGGGGAGCAAGAGACCCAGTACTTC. Combining the CDR3 with reference TRBV7-8 and TRBJ2-5 gives the whole variable domain GAGVSQSPRYKVAKRGQDVALRCDPISGHVSLFWYQQALGQGPEFLTYFQNEAQLDKSGLPSDRFFAERPEGSVSTLKIQRTQQEDSAVYLCASSLIILAGEQETQYFGPGTRLLVL.

There are a few counts of this clonotype. The chain uses TRBV15 and TRBJ2-5; D not certain. CDR3 size: 14 residues. Germline assignment: CDR1 LNHNV and CDR2 YYDKDF (reference sequence). V was shortened by 3 bases and J by 5 bases, with 13 bases between the two germline ends. The CDR3 region is CATSSKGRWETQYF. The CDR3 nucleotides read TGTGCCACCAGCAGTAAAGGGCGCTGGGAGACCCAGTACTTC.

There are a few counts of this clonotype. The V call is TRBV18, the J call TRBJ2-7, with D hard to call. Trimming took 3 bases from V and 2 from J, leaving 11 bases between them. Germline V gives CDR1 KGHSH, CDR2 LQKENI. The CDR3 sequence is 14 residues long. CDR3 loop: CASSPKDRAYEQYF. CDR3 nucleotides: TGTGCCAGCTCACCGAAAGACCGCGCCTACGAGCAGTACTTC.

There are a few counts of this clonotype. The genes are TRBV12-3 or TRBV12-4 and TRBJ2-5; the D gene could be TRBD1 or TRBD2 (5 bases each). The CDR3 contains 14 residues. The V end was cut by 5 bases, the J end by 2 bases, with 12 bases between. DNA of the CDR3: TGTGCCAGCAGTACCACCGGGACGCAAGAGACCCAGTACTTC. This translates into CASSTTGTQETQYF.

J is TRBJ2-2 and V is TRBV15; D tentatively fits TRBD1 or TRBD2 (5 bases each). The CDR3 sequence is 17 residues long. V was cut by 4 bases and J by 1 base, with 16 bases left in between. Germline assignment: CDR1 LNHNV and CDR2 YYDKDF (reference sequence). The CDR3 loop is CATSKSAGTVNTGELFF. CDR3 DNA: TGTGCCACCAGCAAATCCGCCGGGACGGTGAACACCGGGGAGCTGTTTTTT.

This clonotype was detected a few times. V is TRBV6-5 and J is TRBJ2-7; TRBD1 matches 7 bases. The CDR3 contains 14 residues. Trimming removed 2 bases from V and 3 bases from J; junction bases left unmatched: 4. Germline CDR1 and CDR2: MNHEY and SVGAGI. CDR3 loop: CASSYLGQVYEQYF. CDR3 coding DNA: TGTGCCAGCAGTTACCTCGGACAGGTCTACGAGCAGTACTTC.

This clonotype has a handful of counts. V usage is TRBV5-6 and J usage is TRBJ2-3; TRBD2 is a possible D gene (6 bases). This CDR3 spans 15 amino acids. V was clipped by 4 bases and J by 1 base, with 13 bases between them. CDR1 and CDR2 (germline): SGHDT, YYEEEE. The CDR3 loop reads CASSQTSSGTDTQYF. CDR3 bases: TGTGCCAGCAGCCAAACTAGCAGTGGCACAGATACGCAGTATTTT.

This clonotype has more than one count but fewer than ten. This chain connects TRBV5-6 to TRBJ2-5; 7 bases map to TRBD2. CDR1 and CDR2 from the germline V gene are SGHDT and YYEEEE. V dropped 0 bases and J dropped 2; count of bases not matched to a gene: 7. The CDR3 contains 16 residues. Here the CDR3 reads CASSLGWRGRQETQYF. CDR3 coding DNA: TGTGCCAGCAGCTTGGGGTGGCGGGGGAGACAAGAGACCCAGTACTTC.

This chain joins TRBV27 and TRBJ2-3; D remains ambiguous. Looked up from germline, CDR1 is MNHEY and CDR2 is SMNVEV (reference sequence). The CDR3 runs 13 residues. The V end was cut by 3 bases, the J end by 2 bases, with 6 bases between. CDR3 protein: CASSLQYTDTQYF. In DNA, the CDR3 is TGTGCCAGCAGTTTGCAGTACACAGATACGCAGTATTTT.

This clonotype was counted between two and nine times. The genes are TRBV24-1 and TRBJ1-5; TRBD1 agrees at 8 bases. The V gene's germline CDR1 is KGHDR and CDR2 SFDVKD. The length of the CDR3 is 16 residues. The ends lost 9 bases at V and 0 bases at J; junction bases unmatched: 9. The CDR3 reads CATYQGTGHSNQPQHF. The DNA for the CDR3 is TGTGCCACCTATCAAGGGACAGGCCATAGCAATCAGCCCCAGCATTTT.

V and J are TRBV12-3 or TRBV12-4 and TRBJ1-4; no clear D gene. Trimming cost V 2 bases and J 7 bases, with 11 bases left between them. The CDR3 totals 14 residues. The CDR3 bases are TGTGCCAGCAGTTTAAGTCAAAGGTCTGAAAAACTGTTTTTT. This codes for CASSLSQRSEKLFF.

This clonotype came up a few times. The gene calls are TRBV12-3 or TRBV12-4 and TRBJ2-2; the D gene is possibly TRBD1 (5 bases). Trimming left V 6 bases short and J 5 bases short, with 13 bases between. This CDR3 has 14 amino acids. The CDR3 loop is CASRRSRETGELFF. In nucleotides, the CDR3 is TGTGCCAGCAGGAGAAGCAGGGAAACCGGGGAGCTGTTTTTT.

This clonotype has ten or more counts. The chain employs TRBV27 and TRBJ2-2; D is ambiguous. V lost 4 bases and J 0 bases, leaving 6 bases between the germline ends. This CDR3 is built from 14 residues. Germline-derived CDR1 and CDR2 are MNHEY and SMNVEV (reference sequence). The CDR3 region has the DNA TGTGCCAGCAGTTCGGCACCGAACACCGGGGAGCTGTTTTTT. Its protein product is CASSSAPNTGELFF.

This clonotype was detected only a few times. This chain connects TRBV29-1 to TRBJ2-2; D might be TRBD2 (5 bases). In germline, CDR1 is SQVTM, CDR2 ANQGSEA. The V gene lost 6 bases and the J gene lost 5 bases, with 16 bases spanning the gap. The CDR3 length is 14 residues. The CDR3: CSVGGLGGTGELFF. The CDR3 DNA is TGCAGCGTAGGAGGTCTCGGCGGAACCGGGGAGCTGTTTTTT.

There are a few counts of this clonotype. The chain uses TRBV11-2 and TRBJ2-7; 8 bases map to TRBD1. This CDR3 spans 14 amino acids. J lost 5 bases, V lost 5 bases, and 8 bases had no gene match. Germline lookup yields CDR1 SGHAT and CDR2 FQNNGV. The CDR3 DNA reads as TGTGCCAGCAGCCTAACAGGGGGAGTCCACGAGCAGTACTTC. It specifies CASSLTGGVHEQYF.

The CDR3 DNA reads as TGCAGTGCTATAAGCGGGGGGCACACAGATACGCAGTATTTT. Translation: CSAISGGHTDTQYF. The chain employs TRBV20-1 and TRBJ2-3; TRBD2 matches 9 bases. J was trimmed by 2 bases and V by 4 bases; bases with no gene match: 4. Germline lookup yields CDR1 DFQATT and CDR2 SNEGSKA (reference sequence). CDR3 length: 14 residues.

V is TRBV5-1 and J is TRBJ2-3; D call uncertain. CDR3 length: 13 residues. Germline CDR1 reads SGHRS; CDR2 reads YFSETQ. Deletions cut 5 bases from V and 0 bases from J, with 7 bases between. Here the CDR3 DNA reads TGCGCCAGCAGAGCACCTAGCACAGATACGCAGTATTTT. The encoded protein is CASRAPSTDTQYF.

This clonotype was picked up many times. DNA of the CDR3: TGCAGCGTTGGCAGGGAAGGGGCTGAAGCTTTCTTT. This codes for CSVGREGAEAFF. The chain combines TRBV29-1 with TRBJ1-1, with D possibly matching TRBD1 (5 bases). The CDR3 consists of 12 residues. V dropped 4 bases and J dropped 6 bases, with 12 bases sitting between them. Germline CDR1 SQVTM, CDR2 ANQGSEA. Full variable domain (outside the CDR3, taken from reference TRBV29-1 and TRBJ1-1): SAVISQKPSRDICQRGTSLTIQCQVDSQVTMMFWYRQQPGQSLTLIATANQGSEATYESGFVIDKFPISRPNLTFSTLTVSNMSPEDSSIYLCSVGREGAEAFFGQGTRLTVV.

The chain employs TRBV5-1 and TRBJ2-1; D is unresolved. The V end lost 5 bases, the J end lost 5 bases, and 14 bases lay between the germline ends. This CDR3 contains 14 residues. Germline CDR1 SGHRS, CDR2 YFSETQ. The CDR3 sequence: CASSGKSPNNEQFF. The CDR3 DNA reads TGCGCCAGCAGTGGGAAGTCGCCCAACAATGAGCAGTTCTTC. The full variable domain, rest sourced from reference TRBV5-1 and TRBJ2-1, is KAGVTQTPRYLIKTRGQQVTLSCSPISGHRSVSWYQQTPGQGLQFLFEYFSETQRNKGNFPGRFSGRQFSNSRSEMNVSTLELGDSALYLCASSGKSPNNEQFFGPGTRLTVL.

This clonotype showed up just a few times. This chain joins TRBV10-3 and TRBJ2-5; 8 bases fit TRBD2. Trimming cost V 5 bases and J 5 bases; bases outside gene matches: 13. The germline V gene encodes CDR1 ENHRY and CDR2 SYGVKD. The CDR3 consists of 16 residues. The CDR3 loop reads CAISPAGGGRSETQYF. For the CDR3, the DNA is TGTGCCATCAGTCCTGCGGGGGGCGGTAGGTCGGAGACCCAGTACTTC.

The gene calls are TRBV18 and TRBJ2-2; D call uncertain. Deletions cut 4 bases from V and 6 bases from J, with 15 bases between. Germline V gene data show CDR1 as KGHSH and CDR2 as LQKENI. The CDR3 runs 15 residues. The CDR3 loop is CASSLADQPPGELFF. In DNA form, the CDR3 reads TGTGCCAGCTCACTAGCCGACCAACCACCCGGGGAGCTGTTTTTT.

This clonotype has just a few counts. The chain uses TRBV29-1 and TRBJ2-4; TRBD1 aligns across 10 bases. Germline assignment: CDR1 SQVTM and CDR2 ANQGSEA. With V trimmed by 6 bases and J by 1 base, 3 bases remained unmatched. The CDR3 sequence is 14 residues long. Here the CDR3 reads CSVGTGAAKNIQYF. CDR3 coding DNA: TGCAGCGTCGGGACAGGGGCGGCCAAAAACATTCAGTACTTC. The whole variable domain, remainder taken from reference TRBV29-1 and TRBJ2-4, is SAVISQKPSRDICQRGTSLTIQCQVDSQVTMMFWYRQQPGQSLTLIATANQGSEATYESGFVIDKFPISRPNLTFSTLTVSNMSPEDSSIYLCSVGTGAAKNIQYFGAGTRLSVL.

The V call is TRBV6-5, the J call TRBJ2-7; 10 bases fit TRBD1. The CDR3 is 16 amino acids. Germline values: CDR1 MNHEY, CDR2 SVGAGI. V was pared by 0 bases and J by 3 bases, with 5 bases of the junction left unmatched. CDR3 bases: TGTGCCAGCAGTTACTCGGGCGGGACAGGGGACTACGAGCAGTACTTC. Protein product: CASSYSGGTGDYEQYF.

The chain employs TRBV12-3 or TRBV12-4 and TRBJ1-5; TRBD1 aligns across 9 bases. Trimming removed 6 bases from V and 3 bases from J; junction bases left unmatched: 3. The CDR3 spans 14 residues. CDR3 bases: TGTGCCAGCAGCCGACAGGGGGACAATCAGCCCCAGCATTTT. It yields the protein CASSRQGDNQPQHF.

This clonotype was found a few times. The chain links TRBV19 to TRBJ2-7, with D tentatively TRBD1 (5 bases). Germline loops: CDR1 LNHDA, CDR2 SQIVND (reference sequence). Trimming took 5 bases from V and 3 from J, leaving 14 bases between them. The CDR3 spans 14 residues. The CDR3 bases are TGTGCCAGTAGTCCGTACATCCAGGGCTACGAGCAGTACTTC. This codes for CASSPYIQGYEQYF.

The chain links TRBV5-1 to TRBJ2-7; D is ambiguous. Trimming pared 0 bases from V and 2 bases from J, leaving 18 bases between. The CDR3 totals 17 residues. In germline, CDR1 is SGHRS, CDR2 YFSETQ. CDR3 residues: CASSLAPSAGLTYEQYF. The CDR3 bases are TGCGCCAGCAGCTTGGCCCCTTCTGCAGGCCTCACCTACGAGCAGTACTTC. Looking up the rest from reference TRBV5-1 and TRBJ2-7 gives the full variable domain: KAGVTQTPRYLIKTRGQQVTLSCSPISGHRSVSWYQQTPGQGLQFLFEYFSETQRNKGNFPGRFSGRQFSNSRSEMNVSTLELGDSALYLCASSLAPSAGLTYEQYFGPGTRLTVT.